This paragraph covers one T cell receptor beta chain sequence. This sample was included in a study of T cell changes during pregnancy in multiple sclerosis. The junction had 13 bases not matched to a gene; V was cut back by 6 bases and J by 0 bases. Germline V gene lookup returns CDR1 MNHEY and CDR2 SMNVEV (reference sequence). CDR3 size: 20 residues. Profiled with immunoSEQ multiplex PCR; TCRdb holds only in-frame clones, not every one. Among 45,000 to 55,000 clones listed, more than 85% were seen once. The chain has TRBV27 and TRBJ2-2; TRBD2 matches 13 bases. Sequencing was performed on peripheral blood, taken in the third trimester of pregnancy. This TCR was sampled from a female donor with multiple sclerosis, enrolled in a pregnancy study. CDR3 coding DNA: TGTGCCAGCAGGGGGCCCGGGACTAGCGGGACGCTATCGAACACCGGGGAGCTGTTTTTT. Translating it yields CASRGPGTSGTLSNTGELFF.